This T cell receptor (beta chain) originates from a study of Tregs in tolerant kidney transplant recipients. Study information: Tregs grew approximately 17 days with irradiated donor B cells, restimulated on day 11. Sorting of CD4+CD25+CD127- cells followed 3-day belatacept mixed lymphocyte reactions, sometimes with roughly 5-day graft donor restimulation. After B cell culture, CD4+CD8-CD25+CD127- and CD4+CD8-4-1BB+CD40L- cells were sorted.

The V end lost 3 bases, the J end lost 7 bases, and 12 bases lay between the germline ends. Germline V gives CDR1 MGHRA, CDR2 YSYEKL. This CDR3 region has 14 residues. This clone ranks as medium-sized. Its antigen is as yet unknown. The protocol was immunoSEQ multiplex PCR, while the TCRdb copy is restricted to in-frame clones and leaves out a portion. The sample includes hundreds of clones, over 35% of them seen just once. The source of this sequence is a human patient who received a combined kidney and bone marrow transplant. Some T cells may have come from the graft donor. J is TRBJ2-2 and V is TRBV4-1; no clear D gene. The sequencing sample was made of Tregs from blood cultured with allogeneic cells. This CDR3 is CASSQSVGLGELFF. The CDR3 DNA reads as TGCGCCAGCAGCCAGTCCGTTGGTCTCGGGGAGCTGTTTTTT.